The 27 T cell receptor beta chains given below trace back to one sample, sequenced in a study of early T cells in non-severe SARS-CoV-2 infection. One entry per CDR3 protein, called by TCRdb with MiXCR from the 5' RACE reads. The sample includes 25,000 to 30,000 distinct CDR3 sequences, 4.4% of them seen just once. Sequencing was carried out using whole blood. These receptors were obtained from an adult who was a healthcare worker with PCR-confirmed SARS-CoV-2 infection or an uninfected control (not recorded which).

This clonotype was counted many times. DNA for the CDR3: TGCGCCAGCAGCCTCTCAGCGGGGGCAACCAGAGCCCAGTTCTTC. It encodes CASSLSAGATRAQFF. The V call is TRBV4-1, the J call TRBJ2-1; 8 bases are shared with TRBD2. V lost 4 bases and J lost 13; bases outside the gene matches: 15. The CDR3 length is 15 residues. The germline CDR1 and CDR2 sequences are MGHRA and YSYEKL.

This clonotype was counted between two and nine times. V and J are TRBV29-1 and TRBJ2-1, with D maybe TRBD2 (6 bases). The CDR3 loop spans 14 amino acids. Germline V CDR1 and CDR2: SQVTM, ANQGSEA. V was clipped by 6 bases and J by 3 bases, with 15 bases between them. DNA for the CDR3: TGCAGCGTGTCCCGGGACTCGAACTACAATGAGCAGTTCTTC. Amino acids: CSVSRDSNYNEQFF.

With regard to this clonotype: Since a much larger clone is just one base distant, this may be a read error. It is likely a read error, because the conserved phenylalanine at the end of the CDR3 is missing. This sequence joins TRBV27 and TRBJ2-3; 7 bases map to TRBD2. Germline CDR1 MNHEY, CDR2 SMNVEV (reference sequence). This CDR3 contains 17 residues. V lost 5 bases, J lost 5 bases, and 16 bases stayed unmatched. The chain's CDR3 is CASSPGRGREARDTQYL. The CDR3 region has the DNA TGTGCCAGCAGTCCCGGAAGAGGGAGGGAGGCAAGAGATACGCAGTATTTG.

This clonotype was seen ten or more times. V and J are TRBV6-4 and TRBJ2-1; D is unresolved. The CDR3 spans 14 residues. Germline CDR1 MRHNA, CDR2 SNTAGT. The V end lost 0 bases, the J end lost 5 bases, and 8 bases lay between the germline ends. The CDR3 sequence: CASSDSGPHNEQFF. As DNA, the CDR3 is TGTGCCAGCAGTGACTCTGGGCCACACAATGAGCAGTTCTTC.

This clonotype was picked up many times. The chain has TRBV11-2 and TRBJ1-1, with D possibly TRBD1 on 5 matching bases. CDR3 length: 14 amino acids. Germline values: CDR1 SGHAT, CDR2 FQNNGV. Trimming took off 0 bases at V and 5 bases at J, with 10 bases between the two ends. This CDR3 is CASSLDRWGTEAFF. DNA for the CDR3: TGTGCCAGCAGCTTAGATCGGTGGGGGACTGAAGCTTTCTTT.

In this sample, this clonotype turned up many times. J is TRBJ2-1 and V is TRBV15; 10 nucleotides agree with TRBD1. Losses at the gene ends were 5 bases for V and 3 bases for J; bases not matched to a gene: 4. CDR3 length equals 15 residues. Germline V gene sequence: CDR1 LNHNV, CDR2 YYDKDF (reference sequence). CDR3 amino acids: CATSAGTGDYNEQFF. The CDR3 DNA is TGTGCCACCAGCGCCGGGACAGGGGACTACAATGAGCAGTTCTTC.

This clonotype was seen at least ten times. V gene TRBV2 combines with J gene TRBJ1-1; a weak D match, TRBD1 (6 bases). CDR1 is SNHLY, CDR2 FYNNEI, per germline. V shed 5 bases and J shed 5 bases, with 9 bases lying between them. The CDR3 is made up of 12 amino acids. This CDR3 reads CASSYTGTEAFF. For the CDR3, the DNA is TGTGCCAGCAGTTATACAGGGACTGAAGCTTTCTTT.

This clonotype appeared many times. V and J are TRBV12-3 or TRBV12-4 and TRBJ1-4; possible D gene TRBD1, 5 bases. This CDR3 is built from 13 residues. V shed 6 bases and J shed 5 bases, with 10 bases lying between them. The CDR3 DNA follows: TGTGCCAGCAGGTTGGGACGGAATGAAAAACTGTTTTTT. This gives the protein CASRLGRNEKLFF.

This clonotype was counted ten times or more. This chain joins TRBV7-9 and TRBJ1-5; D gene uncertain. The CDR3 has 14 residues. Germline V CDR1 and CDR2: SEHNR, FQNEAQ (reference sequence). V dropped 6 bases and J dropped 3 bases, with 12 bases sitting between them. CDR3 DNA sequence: TGTGCCAGCAGTTTGGGCGGCTACAATCAGCCCCAGCATTTT. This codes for CASSLGGYNQPQHF.

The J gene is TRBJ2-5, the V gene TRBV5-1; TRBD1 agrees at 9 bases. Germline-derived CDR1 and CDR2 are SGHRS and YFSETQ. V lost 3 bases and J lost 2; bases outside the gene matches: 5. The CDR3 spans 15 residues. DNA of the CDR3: TGCGCCAGCAGCTACGGGACAGGGATTCAAGAGACCCAGTACTTC. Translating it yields CASSYGTGIQETQYF.

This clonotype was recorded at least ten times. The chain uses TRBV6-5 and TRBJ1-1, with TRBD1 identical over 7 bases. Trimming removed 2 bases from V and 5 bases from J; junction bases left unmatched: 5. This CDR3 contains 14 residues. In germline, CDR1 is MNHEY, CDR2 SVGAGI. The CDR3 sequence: CASSYDRVRTEAFF. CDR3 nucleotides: TGTGCCAGCAGTTACGACAGGGTAAGAACTGAAGCTTTCTTT.

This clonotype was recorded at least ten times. The CDR3 protein is CASSLVFLARPTSTDTQYF. CDR3 sequence (DNA): TGTGCCAGCAGCTTAGTATTCTTAGCTCGGCCGACTAGCACAGATACGCAGTATTTT. The V gene is TRBV7-2, the J gene TRBJ2-3; D call uncertain. Germline V gene data show CDR1 as SGHTA and CDR2 as FQGNSA. CDR3 length: 19 amino acids. The germline V and J ends were trimmed by 1 base and 0 bases, with 20 bases remaining between them.

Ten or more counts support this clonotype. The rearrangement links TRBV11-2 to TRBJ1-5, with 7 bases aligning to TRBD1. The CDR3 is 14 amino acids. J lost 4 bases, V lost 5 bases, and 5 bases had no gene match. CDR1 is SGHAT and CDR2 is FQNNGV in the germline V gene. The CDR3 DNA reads TGTGCCAGCAGCGAGGAGGGGGCTAATCAGCCCCAGCATTTT. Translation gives CASSEEGANQPQHF.

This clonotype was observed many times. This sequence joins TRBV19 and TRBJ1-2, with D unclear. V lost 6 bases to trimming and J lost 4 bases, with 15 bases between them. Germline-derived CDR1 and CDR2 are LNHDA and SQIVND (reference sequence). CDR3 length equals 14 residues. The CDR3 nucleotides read TGTGCCAGTAGATCGGGAATTGTTAGCTATGGCTACACCTTC. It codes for CASRSGIVSYGYTF.

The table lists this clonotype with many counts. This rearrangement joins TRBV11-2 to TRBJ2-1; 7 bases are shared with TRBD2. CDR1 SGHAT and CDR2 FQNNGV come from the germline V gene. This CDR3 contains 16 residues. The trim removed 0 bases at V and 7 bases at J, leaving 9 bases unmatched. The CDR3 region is CASSLEPGGVTNEQFF. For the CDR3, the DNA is TGTGCCAGCAGCTTAGAACCGGGAGGAGTTACGAATGAGCAGTTCTTC.

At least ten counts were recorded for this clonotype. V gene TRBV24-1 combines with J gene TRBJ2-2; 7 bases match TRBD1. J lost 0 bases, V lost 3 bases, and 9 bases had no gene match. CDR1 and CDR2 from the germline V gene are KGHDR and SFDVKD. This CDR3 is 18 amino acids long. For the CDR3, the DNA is TGTGCCACCAGTGATCCTCCGGGACAGAAGACGAACACCGGGGAGCTGTTTTTT. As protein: CATSDPPGQKTNTGELFF.

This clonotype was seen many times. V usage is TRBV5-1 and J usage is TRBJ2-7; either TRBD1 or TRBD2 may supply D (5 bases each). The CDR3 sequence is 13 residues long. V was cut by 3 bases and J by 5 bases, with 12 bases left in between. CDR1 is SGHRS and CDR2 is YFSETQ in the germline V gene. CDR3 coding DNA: TGCGCCAGCAGCTATTCCCAGGGAGACGAGCAGTACTTC. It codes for CASSYSQGDEQYF.

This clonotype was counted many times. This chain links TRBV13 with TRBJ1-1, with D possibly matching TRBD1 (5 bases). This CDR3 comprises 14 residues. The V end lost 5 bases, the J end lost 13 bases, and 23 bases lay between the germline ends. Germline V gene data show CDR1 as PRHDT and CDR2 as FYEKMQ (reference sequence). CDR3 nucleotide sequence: TGTGCCAGCAGCGTGGGGACCCGAAACCGATTTGATTTCTTT. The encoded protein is CASSVGTRNRFDFF.

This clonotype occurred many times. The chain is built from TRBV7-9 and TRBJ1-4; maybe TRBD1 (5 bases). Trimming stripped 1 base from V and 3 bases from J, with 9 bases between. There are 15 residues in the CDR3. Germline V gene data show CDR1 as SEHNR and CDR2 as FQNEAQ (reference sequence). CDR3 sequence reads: CASSLGPGPNEKLFF. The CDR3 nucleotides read TGTGCCAGCAGCTTAGGTCCGGGGCCTAATGAAAAACTGTTTTTT.

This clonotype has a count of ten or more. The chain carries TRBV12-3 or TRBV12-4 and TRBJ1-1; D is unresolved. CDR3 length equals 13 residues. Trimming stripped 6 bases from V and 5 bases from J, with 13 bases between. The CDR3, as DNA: TGTGCCAGCAGCCTAATCCCGGGAACTGAAGCTTTCTTT. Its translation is CASSLIPGTEAFF.

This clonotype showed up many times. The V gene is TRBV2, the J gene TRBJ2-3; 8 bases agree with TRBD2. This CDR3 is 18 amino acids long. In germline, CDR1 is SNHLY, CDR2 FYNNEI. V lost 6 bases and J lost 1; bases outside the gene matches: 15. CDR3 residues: CASRRGPIAGKGTDTQYF. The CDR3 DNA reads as TGTGCCAGCAGGAGAGGCCCTATAGCGGGAAAAGGCACAGATACGCAGTATTTT.

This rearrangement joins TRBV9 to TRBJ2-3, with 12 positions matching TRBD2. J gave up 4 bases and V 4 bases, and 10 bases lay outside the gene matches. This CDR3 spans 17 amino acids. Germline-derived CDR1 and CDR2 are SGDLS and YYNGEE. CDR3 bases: TGTGCCAGCAGCCCCGGATTGGCTAGCGGGAGGGCAGATACGCAGTATTTT. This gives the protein CASSPGLASGRADTQYF.

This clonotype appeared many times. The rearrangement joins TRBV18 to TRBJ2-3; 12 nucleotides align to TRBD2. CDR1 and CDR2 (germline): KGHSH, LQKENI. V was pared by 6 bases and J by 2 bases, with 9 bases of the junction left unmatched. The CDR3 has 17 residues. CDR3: CASSPTRTSGITDTQYF. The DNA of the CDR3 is TGTGCCAGCTCCCCTACGAGGACTAGCGGGATCACAGATACGCAGTATTTT.

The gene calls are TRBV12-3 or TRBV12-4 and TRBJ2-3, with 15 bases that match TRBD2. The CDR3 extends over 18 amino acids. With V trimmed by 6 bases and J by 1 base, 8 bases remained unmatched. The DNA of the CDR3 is TGTGCCAGCAGCCGCGGACTAGCGGGAGGGCCAGGCACAGATACGCAGTATTTT. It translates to CASSRGLAGGPGTDTQYF.

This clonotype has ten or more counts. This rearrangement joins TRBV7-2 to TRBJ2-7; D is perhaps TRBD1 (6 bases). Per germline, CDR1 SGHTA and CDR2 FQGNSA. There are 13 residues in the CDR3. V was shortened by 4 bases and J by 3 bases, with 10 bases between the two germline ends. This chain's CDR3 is CASSWEQGYEQYV. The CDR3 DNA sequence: TGTGCCAGCAGCTGGGAACAGGGCTACGAGCAGTACGTC.

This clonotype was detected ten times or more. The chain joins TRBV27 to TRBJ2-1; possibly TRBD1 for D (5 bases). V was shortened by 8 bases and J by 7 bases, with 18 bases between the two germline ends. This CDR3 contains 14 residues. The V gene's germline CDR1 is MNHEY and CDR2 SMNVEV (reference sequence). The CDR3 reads CASQRQLLGNEQFF. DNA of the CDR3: TGTGCCAGCCAGAGACAGCTTTTAGGGAATGAGCAGTTCTTC.

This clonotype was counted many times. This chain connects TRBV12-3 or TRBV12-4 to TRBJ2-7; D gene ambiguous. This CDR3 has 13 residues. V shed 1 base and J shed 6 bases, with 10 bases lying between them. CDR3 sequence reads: CASSLGDWVEQYV. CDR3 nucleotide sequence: TGTGCCAGCAGTTTAGGAGATTGGGTCGAGCAGTACGTC.